The rows below give T cell receptor beta chains drawn from one sample of a study of T cell responses to AZD1222 COVID-19 vaccine. Clones were sequenced by immunoSEQ multiplex PCR, and TCRdb holds only the in-frame ones, with some missing. The repertoire holds 90,000 to 120,000 clones, with around 94% as singletons. Sequencing was performed on peripheral blood, taken on day 0 of AZD1222 vaccination. The receptors here all came from an adult in good health. Each CDR3 is given with its conserved first and last residue. A D gene is named only where the DNA matches it firmly. Clone size is shown for a subset of rows, as once, few, many or a class of expanded clone.

D: -
size: -
J: TRBJ1-1
V: TRBV27
CDR3: CASSFGTEAFF
DNA: TGTGCCAGCAGTTTTGGAACTGAAGCTTTCTTT

D: -
size: -
J: TRBJ2-5
V: TRBV7-9
CDR3: CASSLAGQTDQETQYF
DNA: TGTGCCAGCAGCTTAGCGGGGCAGACGGATCAAGAGACCCAGTACTTC

D: -
size: -
J: TRBJ1-1
V: TRBV14
CDR3: CASSPLRPVRNTEAFF
DNA: TGTGCCAGCAGCCCCCTCAGACCGGTTAGAAACACTGAAGCTTTCTTT

D: TRBD1
size: -
J: TRBJ1-1
V: TRBV28
CDR3: CASSGENRGAFF
DNA: TGTGCCAGCAGTGGGGAAAACAGGGGAGCTTTCTTT

D: -
size: -
J: TRBJ1-6
V: TRBV18
CDR3: CASSPFGPTALHF
DNA: TGTGCCAGCTCACCATTCGGGCCAACGGCCCTCCACTTT

D: -
size: -
J: TRBJ1-3
V: TRBV27
CDR3: CASSWAIGQTVPSSQRNTIYF
DNA: TGTGCCAGCAGCTGGGCGATCGGACAGACGGTGCCCTCCTCTCAAAGAAACACCATATATTTT

D: TRBD1
size: -
J: TRBJ1-1
V: TRBV19
CDR3: CASSIPDRVTEAFF
DNA: TGTGCCAGTAGTATCCCGGACAGGGTAACTGAAGCTTTCTTT

D: -
size: -
J: TRBJ1-1
V: TRBV7-9
CDR3: CASSPQMNTEAFF
DNA: TGTGCCAGCAGCCCACAGATGAACACTGAAGCTTTCTTT

D: -
size: -
J: TRBJ1-3
V: TRBV13
CDR3: CASSSTVSGNTIYF
DNA: TGTGCCAGCAGCTCGACGGTCTCTGGAAACACCATATATTTT

D: -
size: -
J: TRBJ2-2
V: TRBV9
CDR3: CASSVGPGSTGELFF
DNA: TGTGCCAGCAGCGTAGGCCCAGGGAGCACCGGGGAGCTGTTTTTT

D: -
size: once
J: TRBJ2-1
V: TRBV5-4
CDR3: CASSLTGWNEQFF
DNA: TGTGCCAGCAGCTTAACAGGGTGGAATGAGCAGTTCTTC

D: -
size: -
J: TRBJ2-2
V: TRBV30
CDR3: CAWNRGRDTGELFF
DNA: TGTGCCTGGAACCGGGGGCGGGACACCGGGGAGCTGTTTTTT

D: -
size: -
J: TRBJ2-2
V: TRBV5-1
CDR3: CASSLLNTGELFF
DNA: TGCGCCAGCAGTCTGCTGAACACCGGGGAGCTGTTTTTT

D: -
size: -
J: TRBJ2-1
V: TRBV13
CDR3: CASSLATQVDEQFF
DNA: TGTGCCAGCAGCCTTGCAACCCAAGTAGATGAGCAGTTCTTC

D: -
size: once
J: TRBJ2-2
V: TRBV7-9
CDR3: CASSTQDSTGELFF
DNA: TGTGCCAGCAGCACCCAGGACAGCACCGGGGAGCTGTTTTTT

D: -
size: -
J: TRBJ1-6
V: TRBV7-3
CDR3: CASSSTSGRVNSPLHF
DNA: TGTGCCAGCAGCTCCACTTCGGGCAGGGTGAATTCACCCCTCCACTTT